The 29 T cell receptor beta chains reported below all come from one sample, sequenced in a study of blood T cell repertoires in COVID-19. Clones were sequenced by immunoSEQ multiplex PCR, and TCRdb holds only the in-frame ones, with some missing. The data show approximately 75,000 clones, more than 70% seen once. The sequenced material came from peripheral blood. These TCRs come from a man older than 75 with acute or convalescent COVID-19.

This clone was seen only once. CDR3 residues: CASSPLVGQGYNEQFF. In DNA, the CDR3 is TGCGCCAGCAGCCCGCTGGTGGGACAGGGGTACAATGAGCAGTTCTTC. The gene calls are TRBV5-1 and TRBJ2-1; the match to TRBD1 covers 10 bases. CDR3 length: 16 amino acids. The V and J ends lost 4 bases and 4 bases, in that order; junction bases with no gene match: 8. Germline V gene sequence: CDR1 SGHRS, CDR2 YFSETQ.

This clone was detected only once. CDR3 DNA sequence: TGTGCCAGTAGTATAGGTGCGGGTAGCGAGCAGTACTTC. Its protein product is CASSIGAGSEQYF. The rearrangement links TRBV19 to TRBJ2-7; D is possibly TRBD2 (5 bases). Trimming removed 1 base at V and 6 bases at J, with 10 bases between. CDR1 and CDR2 (germline): LNHDA, SQIVND (reference sequence). This CDR3 has 13 amino acids.

V gene TRBV29-1 combines with J gene TRBJ2-1, with 10 bases lining up with TRBD2. The CDR3 has 17 residues. CDR1 is SQVTM and CDR2 is ANQGSEA in the germline V gene. Trimming took 0 bases from V and 3 from J; bases not matched to a gene: 8. This chain's CDR3 is CSVEDFRPSGGYNEQFF. CDR3 sequence (DNA): TGCAGCGTTGAAGATTTCCGGCCTAGCGGGGGCTACAATGAGCAGTTCTTC.

The gene calls are TRBV3-1 (or the pseudogene TRBV3-2) and TRBJ2-7; TRBD2 might be the D (6 bases). The CDR3 loop spans 13 amino acids. V was shortened by 7 bases and J by 1 base, with 11 bases between the two germline ends. The germline V gene has CDR1 LGHDT and CDR2 YNNKEL (reference sequence). This CDR3 reads CASTPAGSYEQYF. CDR3 in DNA: TGTGCCAGCACCCCCGCGGGGTCCTACGAGCAGTACTTC.

The chain joins TRBV2 to TRBJ2-5; a possible D gene is TRBD2 (6 bases). The CDR3 loop spans 15 amino acids. Trimming removed 7 bases from V and 4 bases from J, with 19 bases in between. Germline V gives CDR1 SNHLY, CDR2 FYNNEI. The DNA of the CDR3 is TGTGCCAGCACTTATCTCCGGGGAGGCGGAGAGACCCAGTACTTC. Amino acids: CASTYLRGGGETQYF.

The chain carries TRBV7-2 and TRBJ2-7; 9 bases are shared with TRBD2. From germline, CDR1 is SGHTA and CDR2 FQGNSA. The trim removed 5 bases at V and 6 bases at J, leaving 11 bases unmatched. CDR3 length: 15 residues. CDR3 amino acids: CASSPRGTSSVEQYF. The CDR3 DNA reads as TGTGCCAGCAGCCCAAGAGGGACTAGCTCGGTCGAGCAGTACTTC. Filled out from reference TRBV7-2 and TRBJ2-7, the complete variable domain reads GAGVSQSPSNKVTEKGKDVELRCDPISGHTALYWYRQSLGQGLEFLIYFQGNSAPDKSGLPSDRFSAERTGGSVSTLTIQRTQQEDSAVYLCASSPRGTSSVEQYFGPGTRLTVT.

A single count supports this clone. The genes are TRBV28 and TRBJ1-2; weak D call: TRBD1 (6 bases). The CDR3 has 14 amino acids. V lost 5 bases to trimming and J lost 4 bases, with 14 bases between them. Germline V gives CDR1 MDHEN, CDR2 SYDVKM. CDR3 nucleotide sequence: TGTGCCAGCAGTGCTCTAGACAGGAGCTATGGCTACACCTTC. Its protein product is CASSALDRSYGYTF.

V gene TRBV9 combines with J gene TRBJ1-1; D is perhaps TRBD1 (5 bases). The CDR3 contains 16 residues. Germline CDR1 SGDLS, CDR2 YYNGEE. Trimming stripped 1 base from V and 3 bases from J, with 16 bases between. In nucleotides, the CDR3 is TGTGCCAGCAGCGTAACGGGGGAGGGTAGTTACACTGAAGCTTTCTTT. It yields the protein CASSVTGEGSYTEAFF.

J is TRBJ2-1 and V is TRBV28, with a weak D call TRBD2 (5 bases). V shed 3 bases and J shed 8 bases, with 11 bases lying between them. CDR3 length: 13 amino acids. Germline CDR1 reads MDHEN; CDR2 reads SYDVKM. The CDR3 protein is CASSFSGGDEQFF. CDR3 bases: TGTGCCAGCAGTTTCTCCGGAGGCGATGAGCAGTTCTTC.

The CDR3 DNA reads TGTGCCAGCAACCCCACTGGTAGAGGTGGGGCCAACGTCCTGACTTTC. It encodes CASNPTGRGGANVLTF. The J gene is TRBJ2-6, the V gene TRBV6-6; no definite D call. The CDR3 is 16 amino acids. CDR1 is MNHNY and CDR2 is SVGAGI in the germline V gene (reference sequence). Trimming took 7 bases from V and 3 from J, leaving 16 bases between them.

CDR3 nucleotide sequence: TGTGCCAGCAGCTTACTACTAGCGGATTACAATGAGCAGTTCTTC. Protein: CASSLLLADYNEQFF. The rearrangement joins TRBV7-9 to TRBJ2-1, with 8 bases fitting TRBD2. This CDR3 is 15 amino acids long. Germline CDR1 is SEHNR and CDR2 is FQNEAQ (reference sequence). V shed 2 bases and J 4 bases; nucleotides not matched to a gene: 4.

This chain links TRBV7-9 with TRBJ2-3, with D perhaps matching TRBD1 (6 bases). The CDR3 extends over 14 amino acids. The germline gives CDR1 SEHNR, CDR2 FQNEAQ (reference sequence). Trimming left V 4 bases short and J 2 bases short, with 10 bases between. CDR3 sequence reads: CASSSDSSTDTQYF. CDR3 nucleotide sequence: TGTGCCAGCAGCTCGGACAGCTCCACAGATACGCAGTATTTT.

The rearrangement joins TRBV10-3 to TRBJ2-7, with 10 bases that match TRBD2. V was clipped by 6 bases and J by 5 bases; unmatched bases: 10. The CDR3 is made up of 15 amino acids. In germline, CDR1 is ENHRY, CDR2 SYGVKD. The CDR3 DNA follows: TGTGCCATCAGCGATCTGACTAGCGGGTCTGACGAGCAGTACTTC. Its translation is CAISDLTSGSDEQYF.

The chain recombines TRBV6-5 with TRBJ1-6; 9 positions match TRBD1. The V gene end was trimmed by 6 bases and the J gene end by 9 bases; junction bases not matched to a gene: 9. Looked up from germline, CDR1 is MNHEY and CDR2 is SVGAGI. This CDR3 region has 15 residues. CDR3 in amino acids: CASSGTGSHGSPLHF. The CDR3 coding sequence is TGTGCCAGCAGCGGGACAGGGTCCCATGGTTCACCCCTCCACTTT.

The table lists this clone with a count of one. J is TRBJ2-3 and V is TRBV7-9; TRBD2 aligns across 7 bases. Germline values: CDR1 SEHNR, CDR2 FQNEAQ (reference sequence). V shed 8 bases, J shed 3 bases, and the junction held 20 bases outside the gene matches. This CDR3 is built from 18 residues. CDR3 in DNA: TGTGCCAGCGGCGACCCTAATTGGGGAGGGACGAGGACAGATACGCAGTATTTT. Residues: CASGDPNWGGTRTDTQYF.

The chain employs TRBV6-5 and TRBJ2-5; 7 bases match TRBD1. CDR1 is MNHEY, CDR2 SVGAGI, per germline. This CDR3 is built from 14 residues. Trimming cost V 6 bases and J 2 bases; bases outside gene matches: 6. The CDR3 protein is CASRGGTVQETQYF. The CDR3 region has the DNA TGTGCCAGCAGGGGTGGGACAGTTCAAGAGACCCAGTACTTC.

This chain uses TRBV28 with TRBJ2-2; D gene ambiguous. The ends were cut back, 5 bases at V and 5 bases at J, with 6 bases in the middle. Germline V gene lookup returns CDR1 MDHEN and CDR2 SYDVKM. CDR3 length equals 12 residues. CDR3 region: CASSIQTGELFF. Here the CDR3 DNA reads TGTGCCAGCAGTATCCAAACCGGGGAGCTGTTTTTT. Filled out from reference TRBV28 and TRBJ2-2, the complete variable domain reads DVKVTQSSRYLVKRTGEKVFLECVQDMDHENMFWYRQDPGLGLRLIYFSYDVKMKEKGDIPEGYSVSREKKERFSLILESASTNQTSMYLCASSIQTGELFFGEGSRLTVL.

The genes are TRBV19 and TRBJ1-2; D is undetermined. CDR1 and CDR2 from the germline V gene are LNHDA and SQIVND (reference sequence). This CDR3 comprises 15 residues. V was cut by 1 base and J by 1 base, with 10 bases left in between. The CDR3 region is CASSIGPGFNYGYTF. The CDR3 nucleotides read TGTGCCAGTAGTATAGGTCCGGGATTTAACTATGGCTACACCTTC.

This chain joins TRBV5-4 and TRBJ2-7; the match to TRBD1 covers 9 bases. Looked up from germline, CDR1 is SGHNT and CDR2 is YYREEE (reference sequence). Unmatched junction bases numbered 7, after V lost 0 bases and J lost 3 bases. The CDR3 extends over 16 amino acids. Written as DNA, the CDR3 is TGTGCCAGCAGCTTGGGTGGGGGACAGGGTTTCTACGAGCAGTACTTC. Its protein product is CASSLGGGQGFYEQYF.

This rearrangement joins TRBV7-2 to TRBJ2-1, with D perhaps TRBD2 (6 bases). Between the trimmed V and J ends, which lost 7 bases and 4 bases, there was a span of 20 bases. The CDR3 covers 16 residues. Germline-derived CDR1 and CDR2 are SGHTA and FQGNSA. The CDR3 region is CASKRQTRGGYNEQFF. For the CDR3, the DNA is TGTGCCAGCAAGAGACAGACCCGGGGAGGATACAATGAGCAGTTCTTC.

The chain couples TRBV6-6 to TRBJ1-5, with 7 bases matching TRBD1. CDR1 and CDR2 from the germline V gene are MNHNY and SVGAGI (reference sequence). The CDR3 extends over 14 amino acids. V lost 0 bases, J lost 6 bases, and 2 bases stayed unmatched. The CDR3 sequence: CASSYSDRAQPQHF. CDR3 DNA sequence: TGTGCCAGCAGTTACTCCGACAGGGCTCAGCCCCAGCATTTT.

This clone was seen repeatedly, ten times or more. The chain employs TRBV28 and TRBJ2-7; 9 nucleotides line up with TRBD2. The CDR3 extends over 13 amino acids. Trimming cost V 6 bases and J 7 bases; bases outside gene matches: 7. Germline V gives CDR1 MDHEN, CDR2 SYDVKM. The CDR3 reads CASRVAGGGEQYF. The CDR3 DNA reads TGTGCCAGCAGGGTGGCGGGAGGGGGAGAGCAGTACTTC.

V and J are TRBV7-2 and TRBJ2-1; 8 bases fit TRBD1. The CDR3 spans 15 residues. With V trimmed by 5 bases and J by 3 bases, 6 bases remained unmatched. The germline V gene has CDR1 SGHTA and CDR2 FQGNSA. The CDR3 region has the DNA TGTGCCAGCAGCACCGACAGGGGAGGCTACAATGAGCAGTTCTTC. This codes for CASSTDRGGYNEQFF.

This chain links TRBV28 with TRBJ1-2, with TRBD1 matching over 9 bases. The germline gives CDR1 MDHEN, CDR2 SYDVKM. The CDR3 runs 16 residues. After removal of 5 bases from V and 7 bases from J, the junction contained 14 bases not matched to a gene. As DNA, the CDR3 is TGTGCCAGCAGTCTTTACCCACCGGACAGGGGTTCTGGCTACACCTTC. This codes for CASSLYPPDRGSGYTF.

About this clone itself: The junction does not match germline at one end; this may be a read error. The rearrangement uses TRBV7-9 and TRBJ1-1; D might be TRBD1 (5 bases). The CDR3 extends over 12 amino acids. CDR1 is SEHNR, CDR2 FQNEAQ, per germline (reference sequence). In DNA, the CDR3 is TGTGCCAGCAGCTCACGGGGGACTGAGGCTTTCTTT. Residues: CASSSRGTEAFF.

The V gene is TRBV14, the J gene TRBJ2-3, with 9 bases identical to TRBD2. The V segment lost 6 bases and the J segment 6 bases; nucleotides outside the gene matches: 7. Germline CDR1 reads SGHDN; CDR2 reads FVKESK. The CDR3 sequence is 14 residues long. The CDR3 nucleotides read TGTGCCAGCAGGCCGGGACTAGCCTCGGATACGCAGTATTTT. Translating it yields CASRPGLASDTQYF.

The chain links TRBV7-3 to TRBJ2-3, with a weak D call TRBD1 (5 bases). V was shortened by 2 bases and J by 2 bases, with 8 bases between the two germline ends. The CDR3 is 14 residues long. Germline lookup yields CDR1 SGHTA and CDR2 FQGTGA. The CDR3 reads CASSLDRSTDTQYF. The CDR3 DNA is TGTGCCAGCAGCTTAGACAGATCCACAGATACGCAGTATTTT.

The CDR3 coding sequence is TGCAGCGTTGAAGTCCCAGGGGGCGACGAGCAGTACTTC. Protein: CSVEVPGGDEQYF. The V call is TRBV29-1, the J call TRBJ2-7, with 8 bases lining up with TRBD1. The germline V gene encodes CDR1 SQVTM and CDR2 ANQGSEA. J was trimmed by 5 bases and V by 1 base; bases with no gene match: 4. This CDR3 has 13 amino acids.

V is TRBV9 and J is TRBJ2-7; TRBD2 agrees at 10 bases. The CDR3 loop spans 16 amino acids. Germline CDR1 is SGDLS and CDR2 is YYNGEE. V shed 0 bases, J shed 5 bases, and the junction held 8 bases outside the gene matches. The CDR3 sequence: CASSVAGGTSVHEQYF. The CDR3 region has the DNA TGTGCCAGCAGCGTAGCGGGGGGGACTAGCGTCCACGAGCAGTACTTC. The full variable domain, with the rest looked up from reference TRBV9 and TRBJ2-7, is DSGVTQTPKHLITATGQRVTLRCSPRSGDLSVYWYQQSLDQGLQFLIQYYNGEERAKGNILERFSAQQFPDLHSELNLSSLELGDSALYFCASSVAGGTSVHEQYFGPGTRLTVT.